This T cell receptor (beta chain) was sequenced for a study of graft-versus-host responses after intestinal transplantation. As for the study in general: Recipients underwent multivisceral, liver-intestinal, or isolated intestinal transplants.

Findings of the study overall: Recipient marrow held GvH clones, some first seen in ileum or blood. Elevated graft-versus-host to host-versus-graft clonal ratios in allografts were recorded for patients with graft-donor T cell macrochimerism. HvG clone declines early post-transplant were associated with peak circulating GvH levels.

Regarding this clone: The antigen remains unidentified.

TCRdb keeps only in-frame clones here, not all; method: immunoSEQ multiplex PCR. The table has 77,000 or so clones, approximately 94% seen once. Germline loops: CDR1 SGHDT, CDR2 YYEEEE. V lost 3 bases to trimming and J lost 2 bases, with 9 bases between them. The CDR3 sequence is 13 residues long. The chain joins TRBV5-6 to TRBJ2-7, with TRBD1 as a possible D gene (6 bases). This TCR came from a human donor who received an intestinal transplant. The source material was unstimulated CD8+ T cells sorted from spleen or lymph node cells, sampled before intestinal transplant. CDR3 DNA: TGTGCCAGCAGCTCAGGGGACGCCTACGAGCAGTACTTC. Residues: CASSSGDAYEQYF.